One sample yielded the 2 T cell receptor beta chains listed below, sequenced in a study of tissue T cells after allogeneic stem cell transplantation. Time point given: mouse harvest day 7 after allogeneic transplant. The graft held 10^6 splenic CD5+ T cells and 10^7 T-cell-depleted bone marrow cells. Assay: immunoSEQ multiplex PCR; the TCRdb copy retains only in-frame clones and omits some. This table holds several thousand clones, under 55% found once. The specimen sequenced was gut tissue. The receptors come from a female BALB/c mouse given C57BL/6 T cells with graft-versus-host disease after an allogeneic hematopoietic cell transplant.

A few counts support this clone. Germline and genes here are mouse. The sequenced fragment ends 1 residue before the CDR3 boundary, so the rest is inferred from the germline J gene. The chain links TRBV26 to TRBJ2-5, with 7 bases identical to TRBD2. V was pared by 2 bases and J by 5 bases, with 1 base of the junction left unmatched. The germline V gene has CDR1 KGHPV and CDR2 FQNQEV (reference sequence). This CDR3 has 13 amino acids. The CDR3 sequence: CASSLVGGDTQYF. The DNA read from the CDR3 is TGTGCCAGCAGTCTGGTGGGGGGAGACACCCAGTAC. Based on the CDR3 plus reference TRBV26 and TRBJ2-5, the full variable domain is NSKVIQTPRYLVKGQGQKAKMRCIPEKGHPVVFWYQQNKNNEFKFLINFQNQEVLQQIDMTEKRFSAECPSNSPCSLEIQSSEAGDSALYLCASSLVGGDTQYFGPGTRLLVL.

This clone was observed a few times. Gene names and germline match the mouse. Read coverage stops 1 residue before the CDR3 terminus; the germline J gene supplies the remainder. The rearrangement links TRBV1 to TRBJ2-2, with 9 bases lining up with TRBD2. Germline V gene lookup returns CDR1 NSQYPW and CDR2 LRSPGD (reference sequence). V lost 3 bases, J lost 1 base, and 3 bases stayed unmatched. This CDR3 contains 16 residues. CDR3: CTCSARTGENTGQLYF. Incomplete CDR3 DNA: TGCACCTGCAGTGCTCGGACTGGGGAAAACACCGGGCAGCTCTAC.